The table lists the clone carrying this TCR beta chain with a few counts. Its target is not known. Germline CDR1 and CDR2: MNHEY and SVGEGT. The V and J ends lost 2 bases and 6 bases, in that order; junction bases with no gene match: 15. The CDR3 has 18 residues. This sample is part of a study of glioma-infiltrating T cells. Study-level results: Gliomas, especially low-grade, showed above-expected tissue-blood divergence; non-neoplastic patients showed below. Very few CDR3 sequences were shared between tissue and blood.

Using RNA template, CDR3s of TCR alpha and beta were amplified with iRepertoire arm-PCR. For one-step reverse transcription and amplification, about 90-400 ng of tissue mRNA or PBMC total RNA was used. TCRdb itself ran the multiplex PCR reads through MiXCR, one entry per CDR3 protein. The repertoire consists of some 150,000 distinct CDR3 sequences, with more than 35% occurring once and the leading ten covering more than 15%. The clonotype was recovered from a human donor with low-grade glioma or glioblastoma, undergoing nonglioma brain surgery, or in good health (not recorded which). Input material: glioma tissue, nonneoplastic brain tissue, or PBMCs (not recorded which). The rearrangement links TRBV6-2 or TRBV6-3 to TRBJ2-3; TRBD2 agrees at 9 bases. CDR3 DNA: TGTGCCAGCAGTTACACCGCCCGACTAGCGGAAGGCGGGGATACGCAGTATTTT. Its translation: CASSYTARLAEGGDTQYF.